Each of the 5 T cell receptor beta chains below was sequenced from the same sample in a study of PD-1 blockade in mismatch repair-deficient tumors. Using immunoSEQ multiplex PCR, the repertoire was profiled, and TCRdb retains in-frame clones only, with some absent. The sample carries some 25,000 clones, approximately 84% recorded once. The sequencing here drew on PBMCs, taken before pembrolizumab treatment. The receptors here all came from an adult with mismatch repair-deficient cancer.

This CDR3 is CAWSPWGREWGYEQETQYF. The CDR3 region has the DNA TGTGCCTGGAGCCCGTGGGGGCGGGAGTGGGGGTATGAACAAGAGACCCAGTACTTC. V usage is TRBV30 and J usage is TRBJ2-5; tentatively, D is TRBD2 (7 bases). The V gene's germline CDR1 is GTSNPN and CDR2 SVGIG (reference sequence). The CDR3 spans 19 residues. V dropped 3 bases and J dropped 2 bases, with 28 bases sitting between them.

The chain combines TRBV7-3 with TRBJ2-1; maybe TRBD1 (6 bases). The V end was cut by 5 bases, the J end by 8 bases, with 13 bases between. CDR3 length: 13 amino acids. Germline-derived CDR1 and CDR2 are SGHTA and FQGTGA. In DNA form, the CDR3 reads TGTGCCAGCAGCACGGACAGTCTCGATGAGCAGTTCTTC. It specifies CASSTDSLDEQFF.

This chain joins TRBV29-1 and TRBJ1-2; weak D call: TRBD1 (5 bases). V was pared by 0 bases and J by 3 bases, with 14 bases between. The CDR3 runs 15 residues. Per the germline V gene, CDR1 is SQVTM and CDR2 is ANQGSEA. The CDR3, as DNA: TGCAGCGTTGAAGATCACACAGACAGCGACTATGGCTACACCTTC. Translated, it gives CSVEDHTDSDYGYTF.

The chain employs TRBV18 and TRBJ1-5, with 8 bases identical to TRBD1. CDR3 length equals 17 residues. Germline V lookup: CDR1 KGHSH, CDR2 LQKENI. V dropped 4 bases and J dropped 2; count of bases not matched to a gene: 10. CDR3 residues: CASSRTAGGGGNQPQHF. CDR3 nucleotides: TGTGCCAGCTCACGCACGGCAGGGGGCGGTGGCAATCAGCCCCAGCATTTT.

This clone turned up a few times. The chain joins TRBV5-1 to TRBJ2-7, with 12 positions matching TRBD2. Per the germline V gene, CDR1 is SGHRS and CDR2 is YFSETQ. The CDR3 contains 15 residues. V lost 4 bases to trimming and J lost 6 bases; unmatched junction nucleotides: 8. As DNA, the CDR3 is TGCGCCAGCAGCACTGGACTAGCGGGGTTCTCCGAGCAGTACTTC. Encoded protein: CASSTGLAGFSEQYF. Full variable domain (outside the CDR3, taken from reference TRBV5-1 and TRBJ2-7): KAGVTQTPRYLIKTRGQQVTLSCSPISGHRSVSWYQQTPGQGLQFLFEYFSETQRNKGNFPGRFSGRQFSNSRSEMNVSTLELGDSALYLCASSTGLAGFSEQYFGPGTRLTVT.